The rows below give T cell receptor beta chains drawn from one sample of a study of sequential checkpoint blockade in melanoma. Repertoires were generated with immunoSEQ multiplex PCR, while TCRdb's copy carries only in-frame clones and drops some. The table shows approximately 8,400 clones, with 50% to 70% occurring only once. The material was CD8+ T cells sorted from blood (inferred from file names), obtained from a patient given nivolumab and ipilimumab in sequence. These receptors originate from a human patient with melanoma. Some clones in this sample may be carry-over from other donors' samples. Both conserved end residues are part of each CDR3. D genes are given only for firm matches. Some rows mark clone size as missing; the rest say once, few, many or name a class of expanded clone.

NA	TRBJ1-2	TRBV9	TRBD1	TGTGCCAGCAGCCAAGGGGCAGGGGGAGGTGGCTACACCTTC	CASSQGAGGGGYTF
NA	TRBJ1-1	TRBV16	NA	TGTGCCAGCAGCCCCCTCGCTGAAGCTTTCTTT	CASSPLAEAFF
NA	TRBJ1-6	TRBV28	NA	TGTGCCAGCAGTTTCAGGGGTGGAGGCAATTCACCCCTCCACTTT	CASSFRGGGNSPLHF
medium-sized	TRBJ2-7	TRBV14	NA	TGTGCCAGCAGCCACGCCGGGATCCAGCGGAGGTTGGAGCAGTACTTC	CASSHAGIQRRLEQYF
NA	TRBJ2-7	TRBV18	NA	TGTGCCAGCTCACCAACTGTGCAGGACTCCTACGAGCAGTACTTC	CASSPTVQDSYEQYF
NA	TRBJ2-5	TRBV4-3	NA	TGCGCCAGCAGCCAAGAAGGTTACGGGTGGGAGCAGTACTTC	CASSQEGYGWEQYF
NA	TRBJ1-5	TRBV7-8	NA	TGTGCCAGCAGCTTAGATAGGTCGGGTTCCAATCAGCCCCAGCATTTT	CASSLDRSGSNQPQHF
NA	TRBJ2-7	TRBV9	NA	TGTGCCAGCAGCCCGTTGGGGAGCGGGTACTACGAGCAGTACTTC	CASSPLGSGYYEQYF
few	TRBJ1-2	TRBV9	TRBD1	TGTGCCAGCAGCGCACCCTCGCTCCGGGACAGGTCTAACTATGGCTACACCTTC	CASSAPSLRDRSNYGYTF
once	TRBJ1-2	TRBV4-3	NA	TGCGCCAGCAGCCAAGGTACCGACAATTATGGCTACACCTTC	CASSQGTDNYGYTF
few	TRBJ2-7	TRBV7-9	NA	TGTGCCAGCAGCTTTTCACAGGGTGGTGAGCAGTACTTC	CASSFSQGGEQYF
once	TRBJ2-7	TRBV2	NA	TGTGCCAGCAGTGAGGGCAAACCCTACGAGCAGTACTTC	CASSEGKPYEQYF
NA	TRBJ2-7	TRBV19	NA	TGTGCCAGTAGTATAGAAGCTGCTAGCTCCTACGAGCAGTACTTC	CASSIEAASSYEQYF
NA	TRBJ1-4	TRBV5-5	NA	TGTGCCAGCAGCTTGGGGGACACGTTAGGGGAAAAACTGTTTTTT	CASSLGDTLGEKLFF
NA	TRBJ2-3	TRBV4-2	TRBD1	TGTGCCAGCAGCCAAGAAAGGTGGGGGACAGGGGGCTTTACGCAGTATTTT	CASSQERWGTGGFTQYF
few	TRBJ1-5	TRBV27	NA	TGTGCCAGCGGACTCGGGGTGCTTAATCAGCCCCAGCATTTT	CASGLGVLNQPQHF